Listed below are T cell receptor beta chains from one sample, sequenced in a study of T-cell memory formation after mild COVID-19. TCRdb processed the 5' RACE reads anew with MiXCR; each CDR3 protein has one entry. The top ten hold about a fifth of the sample, which has 250,000 to 300,000 distinct CDR3 sequences, approximately 16% seen once. The sample was PBMCs or a T cell subset sorted from them (not recorded which). The receptor source for this set is a man aged 18 to 29 who had mild COVID-19 (a few samples of this study predate the infection). Cell type and time point are not known. CDR3s include the opening cysteine and the closing phenylalanine or tryptophan. The D gene is left open where the match is weak. Only some rows state a clone size, as once, few, many or a class for expanded clones.

V gene: TRBV6-5; D gene: TRBD2; clone size: .; J gene: TRBJ2-1; CDR3 protein: CASSSSGHNNEQFF; CDR3 DNA: TGTGCCAGCAGCTCTAGCGGGCATAACAATGAGCAGTTCTTC
V gene: TRBV11-2; D gene: .; clone size: many; J gene: TRBJ2-2; CDR3 protein: CASSLRLLANTGELFF; CDR3 DNA: TGTGCCAGCAGCTTACGGCTTCTAGCGAACACCGGGGAGCTGTTTTTT
V gene: TRBV5-6; D gene: .; clone size: few; J gene: TRBJ2-2; CDR3 protein: CASSLAPVVRTGELFF; CDR3 DNA: TGTGCCAGCAGCTTGGCCCCGGTTGTGAGGACCGGGGAGCTGTTTTTT
V gene: TRBV4-3; D gene: TRBD1; clone size: .; J gene: TRBJ2-3; CDR3 protein: CASSQDRTGFTQYF; CDR3 DNA: TGCGCCAGCAGCCAAGACCGGACAGGGTTTACGCAGTATTTT
V gene: TRBV6-6; D gene: .; clone size: many; J gene: TRBJ2-7; CDR3 protein: CASSYSGSSYEQYF; CDR3 DNA: TGTGCCAGCAGTTACTCGGGTAGCTCGTACGAGCAGTACTTC
V gene: TRBV12-3/TRBV12-4; D gene: .; clone size: .; J gene: TRBJ2-5; CDR3 protein: CASSLAIGTQYF; CDR3 DNA: TGTGCCAGCAGTTTAGCCATCGGGACCCAGTACTTC
V gene: TRBV2; D gene: .; clone size: .; J gene: TRBJ2-5; CDR3 protein: CAGLNGPGGETQYF; CDR3 DNA: TGTGCCGGCCTCAATGGCCCAGGCGGTGAAACCCAGTACTTC
V gene: TRBV5-1; D gene: .; clone size: few; J gene: TRBJ2-5; CDR3 protein: CASSLASGLQETQYF; CDR3 DNA: TGCGCCAGCAGCTTGGCGTCAGGTCTCCAAGAGACCCAGTACTTC
V gene: TRBV7-6; D gene: .; clone size: few; J gene: TRBJ2-3; CDR3 protein: CASSRGTSATQYF; CDR3 DNA: TGTGCCAGCAGCCGGGGGACCTCCGCTACGCAGTATTTT
V gene: TRBV6-2/TRBV6-3; D gene: .; clone size: few; J gene: TRBJ2-7; CDR3 protein: CASSTDNWGEQYF; CDR3 DNA: TGTGCCAGCAGTACGGACAACTGGGGGGAGCAGTACTTC
V gene: TRBV20-1; D gene: TRBD1; clone size: few; J gene: TRBJ1-5; CDR3 protein: CSAVDQGAGNQPQHF; CDR3 DNA: TGCAGTGCTGTAGACCAGGGGGCAGGCAATCAGCCCCAGCATTTT
V gene: TRBV29-1; D gene: .; clone size: .; J gene: TRBJ2-4; CDR3 protein: CSVEDSKNIQYF; CDR3 DNA: TGCAGCGTTGAGGATTCGAAAAACATTCAGTACTTC
V gene: TRBV20-1; D gene: TRBD1; clone size: few; J gene: TRBJ1-2; CDR3 protein: CSARNPPGQGNYGYTF; CDR3 DNA: TGCAGTGCTAGAAACCCCCCGGGACAGGGCAACTATGGCTACACCTTC
V gene: TRBV5-1; D gene: .; clone size: .; J gene: TRBJ1-4; CDR3 protein: CASSSDSGASNEKLFF; CDR3 DNA: TGCGCCAGCAGCTCGGACTCGGGAGCCTCTAATGAAAAACTGTTTTTT
V gene: TRBV18; D gene: .; clone size: many; J gene: TRBJ2-5; CDR3 protein: CASSPRREETQYF; CDR3 DNA: TGTGCCAGCTCACCACGAAGGGAAGAGACCCAGTACTTC
V gene: TRBV4-1; D gene: .; clone size: few; J gene: TRBJ1-2; CDR3 protein: CASSQDRTAVYGYTF; CDR3 DNA: TGCGCCAGCAGCCAAGATAGGACAGCTGTCTATGGCTACACCTTC
V gene: TRBV7-3; D gene: TRBD2; clone size: .; J gene: TRBJ2-5; CDR3 protein: CASSEGGSKAQYF; CDR3 DNA: TGTGCCAGCAGCGAGGGAGGGTCGAAGGCCCAGTACTTC
V gene: TRBV5-1; D gene: .; clone size: .; J gene: TRBJ1-1; CDR3 protein: CASSVARESAEAFF; CDR3 DNA: TGCGCCAGCAGCGTCGCCAGGGAATCGGCTGAAGCTTTCTTT
V gene: TRBV20-1; D gene: .; clone size: many; J gene: TRBJ2-1; CDR3 protein: CSAQGVTHYNEQFF; CDR3 DNA: TGCAGTGCTCAGGGAGTCACCCACTACAATGAGCAGTTCTTC
V gene: TRBV6-2/TRBV6-3; D gene: .; clone size: .; J gene: TRBJ1-5; CDR3 protein: CASRRVMGPQHF; CDR3 DNA: TGTGCCAGCAGGAGAGTAATGGGGCCCCAGCATTTT
V gene: TRBV29-1; D gene: TRBD1; clone size: .; J gene: TRBJ1-2; CDR3 protein: CSAEGFRGANYGYTF; CDR3 DNA: TGCAGCGCCGAAGGGTTCAGGGGGGCTAACTATGGCTACACCTTC
V gene: TRBV4-3; D gene: .; clone size: .; J gene: TRBJ2-5; CDR3 protein: CASSQGVVGGPQETQYF; CDR3 DNA: TGCGCCAGCAGCCAAGGTGTCGTTGGGGGGCCCCAAGAGACCCAGTACTTC
V gene: TRBV5-4; D gene: TRBD1; clone size: .; J gene: TRBJ2-1; CDR3 protein: CASSLAGTAHNEQFF; CDR3 DNA: TGTGCCAGCAGCTTAGCCGGGACAGCTCACAATGAGCAGTTCTTC
V gene: TRBV7-6; D gene: .; clone size: few; J gene: TRBJ2-1; CDR3 protein: CASSPDGRDEQFF; CDR3 DNA: TGTGCCAGCAGCCCCGACGGGCGGGATGAGCAGTTCTTC
V gene: TRBV4-1; D gene: .; clone size: few; J gene: TRBJ2-7; CDR3 protein: CASTRDPGSYEQYF; CDR3 DNA: TGCGCCAGCACCCGGGATCCAGGGTCCTACGAGCAGTACTTC
V gene: TRBV7-3; D gene: TRBD1; clone size: few; J gene: TRBJ2-3; CDR3 protein: CASSLGQGITDTQYF; CDR3 DNA: TGTGCCAGCAGCCTCGGACAGGGGATCACAGATACGCAGTATTTT
V gene: TRBV11-2; D gene: TRBD2; clone size: few; J gene: TRBJ2-1; CDR3 protein: CASSLAAGGRHNEQFF; CDR3 DNA: TGTGCCAGCAGCTTAGCCGCGGGGGGGCGACACAATGAGCAGTTCTTC
V gene: TRBV7-9; D gene: TRBD1; clone size: few; J gene: TRBJ2-4; CDR3 protein: CASSSQGALNIQYF; CDR3 DNA: TGTGCCAGCAGCTCTCAGGGGGCGTTAAACATTCAGTACTTC
V gene: TRBV6-2/TRBV6-3; D gene: .; clone size: .; J gene: TRBJ2-1; CDR3 protein: CASSPRDNEKFF; CDR3 DNA: TGTGCCAGCAGCCCCCGGGACAATGAGAAGTTCTTC
V gene: TRBV27; D gene: .; clone size: few; J gene: TRBJ1-6; CDR3 protein: CASTGYNSPLHF; CDR3 DNA: TGTGCCAGCACCGGCTATAATTCACCCCTCCACTTT
V gene: TRBV27; D gene: .; clone size: few; J gene: TRBJ2-3; CDR3 protein: CASSSSPISTDTQYF; CDR3 DNA: TGTGCCAGCAGCTCTAGTCCAATTAGCACAGATACGCAGTATTTT
V gene: TRBV20-1; D gene: .; clone size: few; J gene: TRBJ1-1; CDR3 protein: CSAVNGLGAFF; CDR3 DNA: TGCAGTGCTGTCAACGGGCTGGGAGCTTTCTTT
V gene: TRBV12-3/TRBV12-4; D gene: .; clone size: many; J gene: TRBJ1-4; CDR3 protein: CASSFSAANEKLFF; CDR3 DNA: TGTGCCAGCAGTTTCTCCGCGGCTAATGAAAAACTGTTTTTT
V gene: TRBV19; D gene: .; clone size: .; J gene: TRBJ1-1; CDR3 protein: CASSMGYTEAFF; CDR3 DNA: TGTGCCAGTAGTATGGGGTACACTGAAGCTTTCTTT
V gene: TRBV7-6; D gene: .; clone size: .; J gene: TRBJ2-2; CDR3 protein: CASSSRATGELFF; CDR3 DNA: TGTGCCAGCAGCTCGCGTGCGACCGGGGAGCTGTTTTTT
V gene: TRBV6-2/TRBV6-3; D gene: .; clone size: .; J gene: TRBJ2-7; CDR3 protein: CASSRPVGGLEQYF; CDR3 DNA: TGTGCCAGCAGTCGCCCGGTAGGAGGGCTCGAGCAGTACTTC
V gene: TRBV5-1; D gene: TRBD2; clone size: .; J gene: TRBJ2-3; CDR3 protein: CASSPKAGGPPDTQYF; CDR3 DNA: TGCGCCAGCAGCCCAAAAGCGGGGGGGCCCCCAGATACGCAGTATTTT
V gene: TRBV4-3; D gene: TRBD2; clone size: few; J gene: TRBJ2-3; CDR3 protein: CASSQDLKSGVSTDTQYF; CDR3 DNA: TGCGCCAGCAGCCAGGATCTCAAAAGCGGGGTTAGCACAGATACGCAGTATTTT
V gene: TRBV9; D gene: TRBD2; clone size: many; J gene: TRBJ2-5; CDR3 protein: CASSVGTSDKETQYF; CDR3 DNA: TGTGCCAGCAGCGTAGGGACTAGCGATAAAGAGACCCAGTACTTC
V gene: TRBV5-5; D gene: .; clone size: many; J gene: TRBJ1-2; CDR3 protein: CASSRFGGYGYTF; CDR3 DNA: TGTGCCAGCAGCCGTTTCGGGGGGTATGGCTACACCTTC
V gene: TRBV7-2; D gene: TRBD2; clone size: many; J gene: TRBJ2-1; CDR3 protein: CASSLMAGGNNEQFF; CDR3 DNA: TGTGCCAGCAGCTTAATGGCGGGGGGGAACAATGAGCAGTTCTTC
V gene: TRBV11-2; D gene: .; clone size: .; J gene: TRBJ1-6; CDR3 protein: CASSLEGLRSPLHF; CDR3 DNA: TGTGCCAGCAGCTTAGAGGGGTTACGTTCACCCCTCCACTTT